This T cell receptor beta chain was documented in a study of glioma-infiltrating T cells (dated by TCRdb to about 2016). Context from the whole study: The study sequenced TCR alpha- and beta-chain repertoires from glioma tissue, from non-neoplastic brain tissue and from matched peripheral blood mononuclear cells. To measure how far tissue and blood T-cell populations diverged, each tissue-infiltrating repertoire was compared against the peripheral blood repertoire of the same patient. Three low-grade glioma patients, roughly 8 primary glioblastoma patients, and three non-glioma patients who contributed non-neoplastic brain tissue made up the paired cohort. Overall study results and their limits: Group comparisons were based on small numbers of patients: three non-neoplastic, three low-grade glioma and eight or nine glioblastoma patients. VJ-independent divergence between tissue and blood was lower than expected in non-neoplastic patients but higher than expected in all gliomas, particularly low-grade gliomas. Only a very small number of CDR3 sequences turned up in both tissue and blood, a result put down to high CDR3 diversity combined with limited sampling.

Based on the germline V gene, the CDR1 and CDR2 sequences are MNHNS and SASEGT. From its cysteine to its phenylalanine, the CDR3 spans 12 amino acids. The retained sequence is limited to the CDR3, 36 bases, with the frame set at the first base. Trimming costs V 5 bases and J 7 bases, and their ends lie 12 bases apart. This clonotype has a count of ten or more. No antigen is known for it. No base-level quality is on record; no much larger clone is a single base apart. The iRepertoire nested amplicon-rescue multiplex PCR (arm-PCR) platform was used to amplify TCR alpha and beta CDR3 regions from RNA. The input for one-step reverse transcription and amplification was roughly 95-450 ng of either tissue mRNA or PBMC total RNA. Following bead purification, Illumina adapters were added through a secondary multiplex PCR, and the libraries were then gel-purified between 200 and 400 bp. The libraries contained internal 6-nucleotide barcodes that were used for demultiplexing. Sequencing of libraries was performed on an Illumina MiSeq with 2x220 or 2x250 nucleotide paired-end reads. In the source study's methods: Paired reads were merged with FLASH 1.2.11 and aligned to the GRCh37 human genome with BWA-MEM before extracting TRA and TRB reads. V and J assignment used an IMGT-derived reference of cassette sequences and CDR3 motifs that included pseudogenes. Reads were translated in three frames, and productive CDR3s were defined as those with a C...FGXG motif and no stop codons. Clonotypes were defined as unique combinations of V-J cassette pair and CDR3 amino acid sequence. Filtering of reads was based on Hamming distance, with the threshold set by the sequence error rate of each sample in mapped regions. The public reads were reanalyzed by TCRdb: fastp trimming at Q25, MiXCR alignment, in-frame beta chains only. Rows with one shared CDR3 protein collapse into an entry with the most common genes and DNA. It is TCRdb's table, rather than the study itself, that gives the V and J calls and clone size. The sample table holds about 180,000 distinct CDR3 sequences, of which around 42% were seen once. Of the sample, roughly 5.4% falls within the top ten clones.

In this chain, TRBV6-1 is recombined with TRBJ2-7; the D gene is unclear. The sample comprised glioma tissue, nonneoplastic brain tissue, or PBMCs (not recorded which). The origin of this receptor is a human donor with low-grade glioma or glioblastoma, undergoing nonglioma brain surgery, or in good health (not recorded which). In nucleotide form, the sequence is TGTGCCAGCAGTTCTAGGTCGAATGAGCAGTACTTC. Protein translation: CASSSRSNEQYF.